The clone carrying this TCR beta chain was seen many times. TCR beta CDR3 regions were amplified from RNA transcripts. Researchers ran a first-round RT-PCR on the TCR CDR3 using the HTBI primer set. From the multiplex PCR reads, TCRdb called clonotypes with MiXCR, one entry per CDR3 protein. The data contain about 620,000 distinct CDR3 sequences, 15% to 20% of them singletons. This entry belongs to a study of T cells in Graves' hyperthyroidism and ophthalmopathy. About the research overall: It was at initial diagnosis, before any treatment, that peripheral blood was collected.

The receptor was derived from a woman in her thirties with Graves' hyperthyroidism. The sample was blood.

The CDR3 loop is CASSLAGQYDEKLFF. CDR3 sequence (DNA): TGTGCCAGCAGCCTGGCTGGACAGTACGATGAAAAACTGTTTTTT. This rearrangement joins TRBV11-2 to TRBJ1-4; D might be TRBD1 (6 bases). V was pared by 5 bases and J by 6 bases, with 16 bases between. The CDR3 sequence is 15 residues long. Germline V gene sequence: CDR1 SGHAT, CDR2 FQNNGV. The full variable domain, with the rest looked up from reference TRBV11-2 and TRBJ1-4, is EAGVAQSPRYKIIEKRQSVAFWCNPISGHATLYWYQQILGQGPKLLIQFQNNGVVDDSQLPKDRFSAERLKGVDSTLKIQPAKLEDSAVYLCASSLAGQYDEKLFFGSGTQLSVL.